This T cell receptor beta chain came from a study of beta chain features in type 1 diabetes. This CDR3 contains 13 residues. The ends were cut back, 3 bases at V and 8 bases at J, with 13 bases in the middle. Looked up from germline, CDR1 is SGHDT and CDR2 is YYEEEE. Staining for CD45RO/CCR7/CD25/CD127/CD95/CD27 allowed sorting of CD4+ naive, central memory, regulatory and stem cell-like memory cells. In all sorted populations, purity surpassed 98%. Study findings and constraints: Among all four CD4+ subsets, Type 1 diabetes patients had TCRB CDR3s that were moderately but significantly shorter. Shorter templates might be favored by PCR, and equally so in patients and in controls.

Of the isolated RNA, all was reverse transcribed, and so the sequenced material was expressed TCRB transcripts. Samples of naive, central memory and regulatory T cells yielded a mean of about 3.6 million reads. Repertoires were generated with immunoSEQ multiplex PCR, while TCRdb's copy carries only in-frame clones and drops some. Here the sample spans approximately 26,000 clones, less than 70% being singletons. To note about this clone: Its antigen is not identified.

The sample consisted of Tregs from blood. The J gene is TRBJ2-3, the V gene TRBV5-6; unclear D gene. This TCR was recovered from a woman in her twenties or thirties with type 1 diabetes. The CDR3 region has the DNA TGTGCCAGCAGCTCCTTCTCTAGTATTACGCAGTATTTT. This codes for CASSSFSSITQYF.